Listed below are T cell receptor beta chains from one sample, sequenced in a study of blood T cell repertoires in COVID-19. The assay was immunoSEQ multiplex PCR, and TCRdb's table has in-frame clones only and misses some. Found here are approximately 260,000 clones, 75% to 90% of them singletons; the top ten hold roughly 6.3%. Sequencing was done on a sample of PBMCs or T cells enriched from blood (not recorded which). Receptors originate from a woman in her twenties or thirties with acute COVID-19. Both conserved end residues are part of each CDR3. The D gene is left open where the match is weak. Only some rows state a clone size, as once, few, many or a class for expanded clones.

V gene	J gene	clone size	D gene	CDR3 protein	CDR3 DNA
TRBV3-1/TRBV3-2	TRBJ2-7	.	TRBD2	CASSQEWLAGSYEQYF	TGTGCCAGCAGCCAAGAATGGCTAGCGGGATCCTACGAGCAGTACTTC
TRBV12-3/TRBV12-4	TRBJ2-7	.	.	CASTTNGGHEQYF	TGTGCCAGCACAACCAACGGAGGTCACGAGCAGTACTTC
TRBV18	TRBJ2-5	.	.	CASSPQAGGRRETQYF	TGTGCCAGCTCACCCCAAGCGGGCGGCCGTCGGGAGACCCAGTACTTC
TRBV28	TRBJ1-4	.	.	CASSSTGLNEKLFF	TGTGCCAGCAGTAGTACAGGCCTCAATGAAAAACTGTTTTTT
TRBV12-2	TRBJ2-4	.	.	CASRLEFLGGVAKNIQYF	TGTGCAAGTCGCTTAGAGTTTCTTGGGGGGGTAGCCAAAAACATTCAGTACTTC
TRBV6-5	TRBJ2-7	.	.	CASRTRDNHEQYF	TGTGCCAGCAGGACCCGGGACAACCACGAGCAGTACTTC
TRBV14	TRBJ1-1	.	.	CASSHGVEAFF	TGTGCCAGCAGCCACGGGGTCGAAGCTTTCTTT
TRBV11-2	TRBJ2-7	.	.	CASSLTTLEQYF	TGTGCCAGCAGCCTGACGACATTAGAGCAGTACTTC
TRBV5-1	TRBJ2-3	.	TRBD2	CASSFGLAVPRSSTDTQYF	TGCGCCAGCAGCTTCGGACTAGCGGTTCCTCGTTCTAGCACAGATACGCAGTATTTT
TRBV24-1	TRBJ2-5	.	TRBD2	CATSDPGLAPVETQYF	TGTGCCACCAGTGACCCTGGACTAGCTCCTGTGGAGACCCAGTACTTC
TRBV5-4	TRBJ2-5	few	.	CASSLRGSQETQYF	TGTGCCAGCAGCTTGAGAGGGTCCCAAGAGACCCAGTACTTC
TRBV20-1	TRBJ2-7	.	TRBD1	CSAGTAYEQYF	TGCAGTGCCGGGACAGCCTACGAGCAGTACTTC
TRBV5-1	TRBJ2-3	.	.	CASSSGLGKADTQYF	TGCGCCAGCAGCTCAGGACTGGGAAAGGCGGATACGCAGTATTTT
TRBV9	TRBJ2-2	.	TRBD1	CASSVAWDRGRNGELFF	TGTGCCAGCAGCGTAGCTTGGGACAGGGGGCGCAACGGGGAGCTGTTTTTT
TRBV4-2	TRBJ1-4	.	TRBD1	CASSQDGRGQGSNEKLFF	TGTGCCAGCAGCCAAGATGGTAGGGGACAGGGCTCTAATGAAAAACTGTTTTTT
TRBV7-9	TRBJ2-1	.	.	CASRPGLSTVVHNEQFF	TGTGCCAGCAGGCCGGGACTGAGCACGGTCGTTCACAATGAGCAGTTCTTC
TRBV6-2/TRBV6-3	TRBJ2-2	.	TRBD2	CASSLTSGRANTGELFF	TGTGCCAGCAGTTTGACTAGCGGGAGGGCGAACACCGGGGAGCTGTTTTTT
TRBV15	TRBJ2-7	.	.	CATSEGHSGSYEQYF	TGTGCCACCAGCGAGGGTCACTCGGGGTCCTACGAGCAGTACTTC
TRBV24-1	TRBJ1-5	.	.	CATSDSRRGTQPQHF	TGTGCCACCAGTGATTCGAGGCGGGGAACGCAGCCCCAGCATTTT
TRBV2	TRBJ2-3	few	.	CASRSWSGIDTQYF	TGTGCCAGCAGGAGTTGGTCGGGGATAGATACGCAGTATTTT
TRBV5-6	TRBJ2-1	.	TRBD2	CASSPPRLAANYNEQFF	TGTGCCAGCAGCCCCCCGAGACTAGCGGCTAACTACAATGAGCAGTTCTTC
TRBV7-9	TRBJ2-1	.	TRBD1	CASKGQGVDEQFF	TGTGCCAGCAAAGGACAGGGTGTAGATGAGCAGTTCTTC
TRBV11-2	TRBJ2-1	.	TRBD2	CASSPLAGDNNEQFF	TGTGCCAGCAGCCCCCTAGCGGGGGATAACAATGAGCAGTTCTTC
TRBV2	TRBJ1-5	once	.	CASCAGPQHF	TGTGCCAGCTGCGCGGGGCCCCAGCATTTT
TRBV2	TRBJ2-1	.	TRBD2	CASSFRGAGGPVEQFF	TGTGCCAGCAGTTTTCGCGGGGCGGGAGGGCCTGTTGAGCAGTTCTTC
TRBV3-1/TRBV3-2	TRBJ2-7	.	TRBD1	CASSQRDRGRRYEQYF	TGTGCCAGCAGCCAACGGGACAGGGGGCGCCGATACGAGCAGTACTTC
TRBV3-1/TRBV3-2	TRBJ2-7	.	TRBD2	CASSHTSGFYEQYF	TGTGCCAGCAGCCACACTAGCGGGTTCTACGAGCAGTACTTC
TRBV6-2/TRBV6-3	TRBJ1-2	.	.	CASSRSGYGYTF	TGTGCCAGCAGCCGATCGGGCTATGGCTACACCTTC
TRBV5-4	TRBJ1-6	.	.	CASRQGAYNSPLHF	TGTGCCAGCAGGCAGGGTGCCTATAATTCACCCCTCCACTTT
TRBV25-1	TRBJ1-2	.	.	CASSEWTVNYGYTF	TGTGCCAGCAGTGAATGGACAGTTAACTATGGCTACACCTTC
TRBV29-1	TRBJ2-3	.	.	CSVEVAGSTDTQYF	TGCAGCGTTGAGGTGGCGGGGAGCACAGATACGCAGTATTTT
TRBV13	TRBJ1-3	.	TRBD1	CASSFETGSGNTIYF	TGTGCCAGCAGCTTTGAGACAGGGAGTGGAAACACCATATATTTT
TRBV14	TRBJ2-5	.	.	CASSHLGIETQYF	TGTGCCAGCAGCCATCTCGGGATAGAGACCCAGTACTTC
TRBV4-3	TRBJ2-7	.	.	CASSQGPKRDEQYF	TGCGCCAGCAGCCAAGGGCCAAAGAGGGACGAGCAGTACTTC
TRBV5-5	TRBJ2-6	.	.	CASSFSSGANVLTF	TGTGCCAGCAGCTTTTCTTCTGGGGCCAACGTCCTGACTTTC
TRBV7-2	TRBJ1-5	.	.	CASSANREGNQPQHF	TGTGCCAGCAGCGCAAACAGGGAAGGCAATCAGCCCCAGCATTTT
TRBV2	TRBJ2-5	.	TRBD2	CARSGGAVETQYF	TGTGCCAGGAGCGGGGGGGCTGTAGAGACCCAGTACTTC
TRBV27	TRBJ1-4	once	.	CASSLWQGTNEKLFF	TGTGCCAGCAGTTTATGGCAGGGGACTAATGAAAAACTGTTTTTT
TRBV5-4	TRBJ1-1	.	.	CASASGGRNTEAFF	TGTGCCAGCGCCTCGGGGGGCAGGAACACTGAAGCTTTCTTT
TRBV11-2	TRBJ1-5	.	.	CASSLYRDQPQHF	TGTGCCAGCAGCCTATACAGGGATCAGCCCCAGCATTTT
TRBV7-8	TRBJ2-7	.	TRBD1	CASSFFDRDYEQYF	TGTGCCAGCAGCTTCTTCGACAGGGACTACGAGCAGTACTTC
TRBV28	TRBJ1-4	few	TRBD1	CASSLGQRTDEKLFF	TGTGCCAGCAGTTTGGGACAGCGGACGGACGAAAAACTGTTTTTT
TRBV5-8	TRBJ2-7	.	TRBD1	CASSPWDSSEQYF	TGTGCCAGCAGCCCATGGGACAGCTCCGAGCAGTACTTC
TRBV19	TRBJ2-7	.	.	CASSIWGGEQYF	TGTGCCAGTAGTATATGGGGAGGCGAGCAGTACTTC
TRBV4-2	TRBJ1-6	few	TRBD1	CASSQRLQTGGYNSSPLHF	TGTGCCAGCAGCCAGAGACTTCAAACAGGGGGCTACAACTCTTCACCCCTCCACTTT
TRBV28	TRBJ2-1	.	.	CASSLLPGSWNNEQFF	TGTGCCAGCAGTTTATTACCCGGGAGTTGGAACAATGAGCAGTTCTTC
TRBV15	TRBJ2-2	once	TRBD2	CATSLGTSLNTGELFF	TGTGCCACCAGCCTGGGGACTAGCCTGAACACCGGGGAGCTGTTTTTT
TRBV2	TRBJ1-3	.	TRBD1	CASSESTGVGNTIYF	TGTGCCAGCAGTGAATCGACAGGGGTTGGAAACACCATATATTTT
TRBV29-1	TRBJ1-5	.	TRBD1	CSVGGQGVNQPQHF	TGCAGCGTTGGAGGACAGGGGGTAAATCAGCCCCAGCATTTT